This T cell receptor beta chain was sequenced for a study of control samples from healthy donors and cancer patients. Measured with immunoSEQ multiplex PCR; TCRdb has only the in-frame clones, and not every one. This table holds approximately 150,000 clones, 91% found once. Sequenced: blood. The sequence was collected from a woman in her 40s in good health.

DNA for the CDR3: TGTGCCAGCAGCTTAATTCTGGCCATGTTTTTT. Its protein product is CASSLILAMFF. V usage is TRBV7-9 and J usage is TRBJ2-2; D gene ambiguous. Trimming took 2 bases from V and 15 from J, leaving 10 bases between them. Looked up from germline, CDR1 is SEHNR and CDR2 is FQNEAQ (reference sequence). The CDR3 sequence is 11 residues long.